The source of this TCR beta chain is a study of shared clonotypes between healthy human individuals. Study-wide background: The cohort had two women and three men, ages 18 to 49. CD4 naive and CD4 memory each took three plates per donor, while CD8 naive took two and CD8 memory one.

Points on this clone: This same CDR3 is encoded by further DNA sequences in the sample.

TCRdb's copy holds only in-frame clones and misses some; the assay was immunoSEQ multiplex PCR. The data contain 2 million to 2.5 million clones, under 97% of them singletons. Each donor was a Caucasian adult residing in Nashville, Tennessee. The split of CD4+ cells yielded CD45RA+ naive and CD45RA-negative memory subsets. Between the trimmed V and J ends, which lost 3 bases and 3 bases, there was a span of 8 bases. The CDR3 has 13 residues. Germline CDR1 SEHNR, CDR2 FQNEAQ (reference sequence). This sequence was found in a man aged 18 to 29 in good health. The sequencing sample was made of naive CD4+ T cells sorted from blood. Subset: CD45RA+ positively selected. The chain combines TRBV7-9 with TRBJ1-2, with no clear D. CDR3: CASSLAGYYGYTF. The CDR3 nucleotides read TGTGCCAGCAGCTTGGCCGGTTACTATGGCTACACCTTC.